The 32 T cell receptor beta chains listed next were all sequenced from one sample in a study of regulatory T cells in long-lasting Graves disease. Sequencing libraries for TCR beta were prepared with iRepertoire HTBI primers and Arm-PCR of CDR3 regions. TCRdb redid the calling of the multiplex PCR reads with MiXCR, one entry per CDR3 protein. The sample includes over 200,000 distinct CDR3 sequences, around 18% of them seen just once. Time point specified: newly diagnosed GD, antithyroid drugs for less than 3 months. RNA isolated from PBMCs was used to make the TCR library. The same sample was also studied in work on T cells in Graves' hyperthyroidism and ophthalmopathy.

The specimen comprised peripheral blood mononuclear cells (PBMCs), sampled at new diagnosis, from a patient treated with antithyroid drugs. Receptors were obtained from a woman aged 25 to 39 with Graves disease.

This clonotype was detected ten times or more. V is TRBV6-5 and J is TRBJ2-7; possible D gene TRBD2, 6 bases. Germline V CDR1 and CDR2: MNHEY, SVGAGI. With 2 bases removed from V and 6 bases from J, the gap between germline ends came to 17 bases. This CDR3 comprises 15 residues. CDR3 residues: CASSYTSGPGSEQYF. The CDR3 nucleotides read TGTGCCAGCAGTTACACCTCAGGCCCCGGGAGCGAGCAGTACTTC.

The gene calls are TRBV6-5 and TRBJ2-7; a possible D gene is TRBD2 (5 bases). CDR1 is MNHEY and CDR2 is SVGAGI in the germline V gene. Trimming took off 0 bases at V and 2 bases at J, with 14 bases between the two ends. There are 16 residues in the CDR3. The CDR3: CASSYSTGAGTYEQYF. The CDR3 DNA sequence: TGTGCCAGCAGTTACTCGACTGGAGCCGGGACCTACGAGCAGTACTTC.

On this clonotype itself: Germline is not matched at one junction end, which may reflect a read error. The chain carries TRBV4-1 and TRBJ1-2; D unclear. The CDR3 has 15 amino acids. Germline CDR1 MGHRA, CDR2 YSYEKL. The CDR3 nucleotides read TGCACCAGCAGCCAAGCGAATAGCGACGGCTATGGCTACACCTTC. Translated: CTSSQANSDGYGYTF.

This clonotype was picked up many times. A clone one base away is much larger, so this may be a read error. V gene TRBV11-3 combines with J gene TRBJ1-5; D call uncertain. V lost 2 bases and J lost 0, with 5 bases in between. Germline CDR1 and CDR2: SGHNT and YENEEA. The CDR3 has 14 amino acids. CDR3 DNA: TGTGCCAGCAGCTTAAGAGATAGCAATCAGCCCCAGCATTTT. It specifies CASSLRDSNQPQHF.

This chain joins TRBV12-3 or TRBV12-4 and TRBJ2-1; 10 bases fit TRBD1. The J segment lost 2 bases and the V segment lost 0 bases, leaving 4 bases of the junction unmatched. CDR3 size: 17 residues. The CDR3 reads CASSLALGTGAYNEQFF. DNA for the CDR3: TGTGCCAGCAGTTTAGCGCTAGGGACAGGGGCCTACAATGAGCAGTTCTTC.

The chain recombines TRBV20-1 with TRBJ2-6, with D possibly called TRBD1 or TRBD2 (6 bases each). Between the trimmed V and J ends, which lost 0 bases and 2 bases, there was a span of 11 bases. This CDR3 has 16 residues. The germline V gene encodes CDR1 DFQATT and CDR2 SNEGSKA (reference sequence). The CDR3 DNA sequence: TGCAGTGCTAGAGATTCGGGGGCGGCTGGGGCCAACGTCCTGACTTTC. Its translation is CSARDSGAAGANVLTF.

This clonotype was observed many times. The rearrangement joins TRBV5-5 to TRBJ1-2, with 9 bases matching TRBD1. The CDR3 extends over 16 amino acids. Germline CDR1 reads SGHKS; CDR2 reads YYEKEE (reference sequence). Unmatched junction bases numbered 11, after V lost 4 bases and J lost 4 bases. The CDR3 bases are TGTGCCAGCAGCGGGGGGGGACAGGGAGGAACCTATGGCTACACCTTC. The encoded protein is CASSGGGQGGTYGYTF.

In its sample, this clonotype was seen many times. This chain joins TRBV7-9 and TRBJ2-3; 7 positions match TRBD2. With 5 bases clipped from V and 5 bases from J, the junction kept 7 bases outside the gene matches. The CDR3 is 14 amino acids. CDR1 and CDR2 (germline): SEHNR, FQNEAQ (reference sequence). The CDR3 spells CASSPLGGEDTQYF. The DNA for the CDR3 is TGTGCCAGCAGCCCCCTTGGGGGGGAAGATACGCAGTATTTT.

The CDR3 sequence: CASSPGRIETQYF. DNA for the CDR3: TGTGCCAGTAGTCCAGGGCGCATTGAGACCCAGTACTTC. J is TRBJ2-5 and V is TRBV19; a possible D gene is TRBD1 (5 bases). Germline CDR1 and CDR2: LNHDA and SQIVND (reference sequence). The CDR3 sequence is 13 residues long. Deletions cut 5 bases from V and 5 bases from J, with 12 bases between.

This chain links TRBV18 with TRBJ1-1; maybe TRBD1 (5 bases). Trimming took off 2 bases at V and 2 bases at J, with 15 bases between the two ends. CDR1 is KGHSH, CDR2 LQKENI, per germline. The CDR3 consists of 16 residues. The CDR3 DNA follows: TGTGCCAGCTCACCAGAGAGGGCAGGGAGTAACACTGAAGCTTTCTTT. Translation: CASSPERAGSNTEAFF.

This clonotype turned up a few times. A much larger clonotype is one base distant, so this may be a read error. The chain couples TRBV19 to TRBJ2-1; 12 nucleotides line up with TRBD1. The CDR3 has 14 residues. CDR1 is LNHDA, CDR2 SQIVND, per germline (reference sequence). CDR3 in amino acids: CAGSTGTGGWEQFF. CDR3 nucleotides: TGTGCCGGTAGTACTGGGACAGGGGGCTGGGAGCAGTTCTTC.

Concerning this clonotype itself: A far larger clone is off by one base, so a read error is likely. This chain uses TRBV11-2 with TRBJ2-7, with 8 bases identical to TRBD1. Germline V gene sequence: CDR1 SGHAT, CDR2 FQNNGV. Unmatched junction bases numbered 11, after V lost 10 bases and J lost 0 bases. The CDR3 extends over 15 amino acids. Here the CDR3 reads CANSRTGQGSYEQYF. In DNA, the CDR3 is TGTGCCAACAGTCGTACAGGACAGGGCTCCTACGAGCAGTACTTC.

This clonotype has ten or more counts. The chain is built from TRBV29-1 and TRBJ2-7, with 9 bases aligning to TRBD1. In germline, CDR1 is SQVTM, CDR2 ANQGSEA. The CDR3 is 13 amino acids. With 6 bases clipped from V and 4 bases from J, the junction kept 7 bases outside the gene matches. In nucleotides, the CDR3 is TGCAGCGTCCCGGGACAGGGAATGTACGAGCAGTACTTC. Residues: CSVPGQGMYEQYF.

Only a few counts were recorded for this clonotype. A much more abundant neighbour one base away suggests this may be a read error. The CDR3 carries no conserved terminal phenylalanine or tryptophan, so it likely arises from a read error. V is TRBV6-2 or TRBV6-3 and J is TRBJ2-7, with TRBD1 identical over 7 bases. The V gene end was trimmed by 6 bases and the J gene end by 2 bases; junction bases not matched to a gene: 7. CDR3 size: 14 residues. The germline V gene encodes CDR1 MNHEY and CDR2 SVGEGT. The CDR3 nucleotides read TGTGCCAGCAGGGATACAGGGGCGACCTACGAGCAGTACTCC. Protein product: CASRDTGATYEQYS.

This clonotype was seen ten or more times. The rearrangement uses TRBV5-1 and TRBJ1-1; D is unclear. Looked up from germline, CDR1 is SGHRS and CDR2 is YFSETQ. V lost 4 bases and J 4 bases, leaving 17 bases between the germline ends. There are 15 residues in the CDR3. The chain's CDR3 is CASSPQVGSVTEAFF. The CDR3 DNA is TGCGCCAGCAGCCCGCAGGTAGGGTCGGTCACTGAAGCTTTCTTT.

This clonotype showed up many times. The chain is built from TRBV14 and TRBJ2-3, with D possibly TRBD2 on 6 matching bases. This CDR3 region has 14 residues. V lost 4 bases to trimming and J lost 2 bases, with 10 bases between them. The germline gives CDR1 SGHDN, CDR2 FVKESK. CDR3 region: CASSRGAFTDTQYF. CDR3 in DNA: TGTGCCAGCAGCCGCGGGGCTTTCACAGATACGCAGTATTTT.

In its sample, this clonotype was seen many times. The chain uses TRBV7-2 and TRBJ2-1; TRBD2 aligns across 16 bases. After removal of 3 bases from V and 12 bases from J, the junction contained 11 bases not matched to a gene. CDR3 size: 17 residues. Germline values: CDR1 SGHTA, CDR2 FQGNSA. The CDR3 DNA follows: TGTGCCAGCAGCTTTACTGTGGGGACTAGCGGGGGGGATTGGCAGTTCTTC. This gives the protein CASSFTVGTSGGDWQFF. Based on the CDR3 plus reference TRBV7-2 and TRBJ2-1, the full variable domain is GAGVSQSPSNKVTEKGKDVELRCDPISGHTALYWYRQSLGQGLEFLIYFQGNSAPDKSGLPSDRFSAERTGGSVSTLTIQRTQQEDSAVYLCASSFTVGTSGGDWQFFGPGTRLTVL.

This clonotype was observed a few times. V gene TRBV25-1 combines with J gene TRBJ2-1; a weak D match, TRBD1 (5 bases). CDR1 and CDR2 (germline): MGHDK, SYGVNS. Trimming cost V 6 bases and J 5 bases, with 20 bases left between them. The CDR3 consists of 16 residues. The CDR3 DNA reads as TGTGCCAGCAGGAACCTAGGGCAGGGCGAAAACAATGAGCAGTTCTTC. Translated: CASRNLGQGENNEQFF.

This clonotype has only a few counts. The chain has TRBV2 and TRBJ2-3; the D call may be TRBD1 or TRBD2 (5 bases each). The length of the CDR3 is 15 residues. Germline V gene data show CDR1 as SNHLY and CDR2 as FYNNEI. Trimming took off 11 bases at V and 0 bases at J, with 18 bases between the two ends. DNA for the CDR3: TGTGCCTTACCATCCGGGACCACTAGCACAGATACGCAGTATTTT. This encodes CALPSGTTSTDTQYF.

This clonotype was detected many times. The V gene is TRBV18, the J gene TRBJ1-5, with 7 bases fitting TRBD1. J lost 6 bases, V lost 3 bases, and 8 bases had no gene match. This CDR3 is 15 amino acids long. Per the germline V gene, CDR1 is KGHSH and CDR2 is LQKENI. This CDR3 is CASSPTGSVGQPQHF. The CDR3 nucleotides read TGTGCCAGCTCACCGACAGGGTCGGTGGGTCAGCCCCAGCATTTT.

The V and J genes are TRBV20-1 and TRBJ2-1, with 13 positions matching TRBD2. CDR3 length: 15 residues. Per the germline V gene, CDR1 is DFQATT and CDR2 is SNEGSKA (reference sequence). The junction had 7 bases not matched to a gene; V was cut back by 7 bases and J by 4 bases. The CDR3 here is CSVTSGGAVYNEQFF. The CDR3 coding sequence is TGCAGTGTTACTAGCGGGGGGGCAGTTTACAATGAGCAGTTCTTC.

This clonotype occurred many times. The CDR3 region has the DNA TGCAGCGTTGACAAAAAGACAGGGGCGGGTGAGCAGTTCTTC. Its translation is CSVDKKTGAGEQFF. V and J are TRBV29-1 and TRBJ2-1, with 8 bases aligning to TRBD1. The V gene end was trimmed by 3 bases and the J gene end by 9 bases; junction bases not matched to a gene: 10. The CDR3 extends over 14 amino acids. Germline V gene lookup returns CDR1 SQVTM and CDR2 ANQGSEA.

The chain is built from TRBV30 and TRBJ2-3; 9 bases align to TRBD1. The CDR3 consists of 14 residues. The germline gives CDR1 GTSNPN, CDR2 SVGIG (reference sequence). V gave up 5 bases and J gave up 4 bases; unmatched junction bases: 7. CDR3 loop: CAWGRTGAPDTQYF. CDR3 nucleotide sequence: TGTGCCTGGGGGAGGACAGGGGCTCCAGATACGCAGTATTTT. The complete variable domain, with remaining parts taken from reference TRBV30 and TRBJ2-3, reads SQTIHQWPATLVQPVGSPLSLECTVEGTSNPNLYWYRQAAGRGLQLLFYSVGIGQISSEVPQNLSASRPQDRQFILSSKKLLLSDSGFYLCAWGRTGAPDTQYFGPGTRLTVL.

For this clonotype: A single base separates this from a much larger clone, so it may be a read error. CDR3 sequence (DNA): TGTGCCAGCAGTGGGGGGGCCTCCTACAATAAGCAGTTCTTC. Encoded protein: CASSGGASYNKQFF. The V call is TRBV6-2 or TRBV6-3, the J call TRBJ2-1; D may be TRBD2 (7 bases). The CDR3 loop spans 14 amino acids. CDR1 MNHEY and CDR2 SVGEGT come from the germline V gene.

This clonotype came up many times. V usage is TRBV7-2 and J usage is TRBJ2-5, with 9 bases aligning to TRBD1. Germline values: CDR1 SGHTA, CDR2 FQGNSA. This CDR3 has 16 residues. The junction had 9 bases not matched to a gene; V was cut back by 2 bases and J by 5 bases. Written as DNA, the CDR3 is TGTGCCAGCAGCTTATCCGGGACAGGGTCGCCCGAGACCCAGTACTTC. Translating it yields CASSLSGTGSPETQYF. Full variable domain (remainder filled in from reference TRBV7-2 and TRBJ2-5): GAGVSQSPSNKVTEKGKDVELRCDPISGHTALYWYRQSLGQGLEFLIYFQGNSAPDKSGLPSDRFSAERTGGSVSTLTIQRTQQEDSAVYLCASSLSGTGSPETQYFGPGTRLLVL.

Ten or more counts support this clonotype. The chain joins TRBV11-2 to TRBJ1-4; D not certain. Germline CDR1 SGHAT, CDR2 FQNNGV. The CDR3 sequence is 14 residues long. Trimming removed 3 bases from V and 2 bases from J, with 7 bases in between. The CDR3 loop reads CASSFERTNEKLFF. The DNA for the CDR3 is TGTGCCAGCAGCTTTGAAAGGACTAATGAAAAACTGTTTTTT.

This clonotype was observed many times. The chain uses TRBV20-1 and TRBJ2-2, with TRBD1 matching over 9 bases. The CDR3 sequence is 15 residues long. In germline, CDR1 is DFQATT, CDR2 SNEGSKA (reference sequence). Trimming removed 6 bases from V and 4 bases from J; junction bases left unmatched: 9. CDR3 amino acids: CSADKQGAGTGELFF. As DNA, the CDR3 is TGCAGTGCCGATAAACAGGGGGCCGGCACCGGGGAGCTGTTTTTT.

This rearrangement joins TRBV19 to TRBJ1-6; the D is unclear. The CDR3 covers 14 residues. Between the trimmed V and J ends, which lost 8 bases and 2 bases, there was a span of 10 bases. Per germline, CDR1 LNHDA and CDR2 SQIVND (reference sequence). CDR3 region: CASQMGPYNSPLHF. CDR3 sequence (DNA): TGTGCCAGTCAAATGGGTCCCTATAATTCACCCCTCCACTTT.

This clonotype was counted ten times or more. The V gene is TRBV4-1, the J gene TRBJ1-4; D ambiguous. CDR1 is MGHRA, CDR2 YSYEKL, per germline. Deletions cut 0 bases from V and 12 bases from J, with 17 bases between. The CDR3 spans 15 residues. The DNA for the CDR3 is TGCGCCAGCAGCCAAGAACTCCCTGACCCGGAAGAACTGTTTTTT. This sequence encodes CASSQELPDPEELFF.

This clonotype was seen repeatedly, ten times or more. The chain couples TRBV7-3 to TRBJ1-1, with D possibly matching TRBD1 (5 bases). Between the trimmed V and J ends, which lost 2 bases and 6 bases, there was a span of 13 bases. Germline CDR1 and CDR2: SGHTA and FQGTGA. The CDR3 has 14 amino acids. CDR3 bases: TGTGCCAGCAGCTTAGACAGTGGGGGATCTGAAGCTTTCTTT. Encoded protein: CASSLDSGGSEAFF.

The rearrangement joins TRBV7-8 to TRBJ1-2, with a possible D match to TRBD1 (5 bases). The CDR3 sequence is 15 residues long. V was clipped by 0 bases and J by 3 bases, with 11 bases between them. Looked up from germline, CDR1 is SGHVS and CDR2 is FQNEAQ. The CDR3 coding sequence is TGTGCCAGCAGCTTAGCAGGGGCGGGAGACTATGGCTACACCTTC. Translated, it gives CASSLAGAGDYGYTF.

This clonotype was observed many times. This chain uses TRBV6-1 with TRBJ1-6; 7 nucleotides line up with TRBD1. With 9 bases clipped from V and 4 bases from J, the junction kept 9 bases outside the gene matches. The length of the CDR3 is 15 residues. CDR1 and CDR2 from the germline V gene are MNHNS and SASEGT. The chain's CDR3 is CASSTGELYNSPLHF. CDR3 nucleotide sequence: TGTGCCAGTAGTACAGGGGAATTATATAATTCACCCCTCCACTTT.